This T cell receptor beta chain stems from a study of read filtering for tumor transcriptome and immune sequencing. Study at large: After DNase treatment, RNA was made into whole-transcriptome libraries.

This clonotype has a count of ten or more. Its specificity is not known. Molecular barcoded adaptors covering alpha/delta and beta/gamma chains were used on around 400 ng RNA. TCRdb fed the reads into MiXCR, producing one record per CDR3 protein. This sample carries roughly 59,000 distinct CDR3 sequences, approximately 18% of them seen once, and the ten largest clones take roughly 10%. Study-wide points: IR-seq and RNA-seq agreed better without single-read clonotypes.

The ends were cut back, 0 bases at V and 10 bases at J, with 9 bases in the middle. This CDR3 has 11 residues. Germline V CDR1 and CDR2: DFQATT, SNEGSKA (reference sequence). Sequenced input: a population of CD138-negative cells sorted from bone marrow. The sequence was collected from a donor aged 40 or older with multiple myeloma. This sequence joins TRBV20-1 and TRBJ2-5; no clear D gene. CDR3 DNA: TGCAGTGCTAGAGACCCCCCTAACCAGTACTTC. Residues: CSARDPPNQYF.